This is a list of T cell receptor beta chains from one sample in a study of shared clonotypes between healthy human individuals. Only in-frame clones appear in the TCRdb table, and some are missing; sequencing was by immunoSEQ multiplex PCR. The profile shows under 550,000 clones, less than 96% of them singletons. The specimen sequenced was naive CD4+ T cells sorted from blood. The receptors were sampled from a woman in her twenties or thirties in good health. Each CDR3 is given without its conserved first and last residue. The D gene is left open where the match is weak. Only some rows state a clone size, as once, few, many or a class for expanded clones.

V	D	J	size	CDR3
TRBV18	TRBD1	TRBJ2-5	NA	ASSPLGTGETQY
TRBV6-1	NA	TRBJ2-7	NA	ASSEVGGTHSYEQY
TRBV29-1	NA	TRBJ1-1	NA	SVRVPDEAF
TRBV27	NA	TRBJ2-6	NA	ASSLLEAGANVLT
TRBV4-1	NA	TRBJ2-3	NA	ASSQDFYGTLNTDTQY
TRBV2	TRBD1	TRBJ2-5	NA	ASTGTGQETQY
TRBV6-1	NA	NA	NA	ASKELGTYEQY
TRBV2	TRBD2	TRBJ2-1	NA	ASRGAGSEQF
TRBV10-3	TRBD1	TRBJ2-2	NA	AITPGQGNTGELF
TRBV6-1	TRBD1	TRBJ1-5	few	ASSAGTGGNQPQH
TRBV2	NA	TRBJ1-1	NA	ASSEEGLAF
TRBV10-3	TRBD2	TRBJ2-7	once	AISPGLDDEQY
TRBV4-1	TRBD1	TRBJ2-7	NA	ASSPRQGLYEQY
TRBV2	NA	TRBJ2-7	NA	ASTPGISYEQY
TRBV29-1	TRBD1	TRBJ2-7	NA	SGGQGIYEQY
TRBV7-9	TRBD2	TRBJ2-1	NA	AGQSDGTSVMSYNEQF
TRBV2	NA	TRBJ2-2	NA	ASSEVPTGELF
TRBV6-4	NA	TRBJ2-7	NA	ASRVTDSSSYEQY
TRBV28	TRBD2	TRBJ2-7	NA	ASSLIPLRASGSAYEQY
TRBV14	TRBD1	TRBJ2-2	NA	ASSIAGTGNTGELF
TRBV5-3	TRBD1	TRBJ2-7	once	AKPRQGVNEQY
TRBV27	NA	TRBJ2-3	NA	ASSLSRGPTDTQY
TRBV5-1	NA	TRBJ1-1	NA	ASRPPYQTNTEAF
TRBV28	NA	TRBJ2-7	NA	ASSRYATYSYEQY
TRBV10-2	NA	TRBJ1-1	NA	ASSRFTVWGTEAF
TRBV5-1	NA	TRBJ1-2	NA	ASSLAVAGNYGYT
TRBV28	NA	TRBJ1-4	NA	ASSFEGINEKLF
TRBV27	TRBD1	TRBJ1-2	NA	ASRPTTGAYGYT
TRBV28	NA	TRBJ1-5	NA	ASSSLASNQPQH
TRBV27	NA	TRBJ2-3	NA	ASSLTSPWDTQY
TRBV5-1	NA	TRBJ2-3	NA	ASYGEVVDTQY
TRBV7-8	NA	TRBJ1-6	NA	ASSKQGQPNSPLH
TRBV5-4	NA	TRBJ2-1	once	ASSLAFERPNEQF
TRBV21-1	NA	TRBJ2-7	NA	ASSSPPPLSQRELTYEQY
TRBV20-1	TRBD2	TRBJ2-3	NA	SAEREAQY
TRBV4-1	NA	TRBJ2-2	NA	ASSPQVPFANTGELF
TRBV9	TRBD1	TRBJ1-2	NA	ASSAGDRLGYGYT
TRBV29-1	TRBD1	TRBJ2-7	NA	SVSDRGGYEQY
TRBV28	NA	TRBJ1-5	NA	ASSLVWGNQPQH
TRBV28	NA	TRBJ1-1	NA	ASPGRGEQTEAF